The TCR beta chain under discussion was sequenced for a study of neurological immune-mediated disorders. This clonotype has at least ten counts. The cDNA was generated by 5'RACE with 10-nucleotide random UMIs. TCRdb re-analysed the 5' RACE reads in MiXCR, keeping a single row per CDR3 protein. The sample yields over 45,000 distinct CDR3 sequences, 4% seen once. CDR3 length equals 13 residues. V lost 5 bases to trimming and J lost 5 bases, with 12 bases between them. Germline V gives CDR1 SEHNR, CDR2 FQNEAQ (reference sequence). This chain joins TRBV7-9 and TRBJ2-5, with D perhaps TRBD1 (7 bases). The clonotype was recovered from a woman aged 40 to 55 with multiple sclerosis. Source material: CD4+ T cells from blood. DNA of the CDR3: TGTGCCAGCAGCCTCTCAGGGGGGGAGACCCAGTACTTC. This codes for CASSLSGGETQYF.